This T cell receptor (beta chain) was identified in a study of blood T cell repertoires in COVID-19. Study context: COVID-19 samples, acute and convalescent, were from the United States, Italy and Spain. The cDNA or gDNA used as material had been derived from T cells, B-cell-depleted T cells, or PBMCs.

As handled by the study authors: From reference gene primer amplification, estimates of nucleated cell counts were derived. The data were produced by immunoSEQ multiplex PCR, yet TCRdb's version contains in-frame clones alone and is incomplete. The V and J calls and the clone size are those of that table, but D and trimming were determined from the DNA. Of about 46,000 clones listed, about nine tenths were seen once; the top ten hold about a sixth. The TCR was taken from a human donor in a cohort sampled during active COVID-19. Sequencing was carried out using peripheral blood.

The CDR3 here is CASSPGAAEAFF. For the CDR3, the DNA is TGTGCCAGCTCACCAGGGGCCGCTGAAGCTTTCTTT. The chain couples TRBV18 to TRBJ1-1; D possibly corresponds to TRBD1 (5 bases). The CDR3 length is 12 residues. The ends were cut back, 2 bases at V and 6 bases at J, with 7 bases in the middle. Per the germline V gene, CDR1 is KGHSH and CDR2 is LQKENI.